This TCR beta chain was recorded in a study of T cell responses to AZD1222 COVID-19 vaccine. General study results and limits: Within unmutated variant regions lay the reported targets of nearly half of spike-specific TCRs.

This CDR3 is built from 18 residues. Trimming removed 1 base from V and 7 bases from J; junction bases left unmatched: 14. Per the germline V gene, CDR1 is MDHEN and CDR2 is SYDVKM. Only in-frame clones appear in the TCRdb table, and some are missing; sequencing was by immunoSEQ multiplex PCR. The sample lists tens of thousands of clones; around three quarters were seen once. Only a few counts were recorded for this clone. Its cognate antigen is unknown. The sequence derives from an adult in good health. The sequenced sample was peripheral blood, obtained on day 0 of AZD1222 vaccination. This chain links TRBV28 with TRBJ2-1; TRBD1 agrees at 9 bases. DNA of the CDR3: TGTGCCAGCAGTTTATTTTCCCCGGGACAGGGTTTGTGGAATGAGCAGTTCTTC. This gives the protein CASSLFSPGQGLWNEQFF.